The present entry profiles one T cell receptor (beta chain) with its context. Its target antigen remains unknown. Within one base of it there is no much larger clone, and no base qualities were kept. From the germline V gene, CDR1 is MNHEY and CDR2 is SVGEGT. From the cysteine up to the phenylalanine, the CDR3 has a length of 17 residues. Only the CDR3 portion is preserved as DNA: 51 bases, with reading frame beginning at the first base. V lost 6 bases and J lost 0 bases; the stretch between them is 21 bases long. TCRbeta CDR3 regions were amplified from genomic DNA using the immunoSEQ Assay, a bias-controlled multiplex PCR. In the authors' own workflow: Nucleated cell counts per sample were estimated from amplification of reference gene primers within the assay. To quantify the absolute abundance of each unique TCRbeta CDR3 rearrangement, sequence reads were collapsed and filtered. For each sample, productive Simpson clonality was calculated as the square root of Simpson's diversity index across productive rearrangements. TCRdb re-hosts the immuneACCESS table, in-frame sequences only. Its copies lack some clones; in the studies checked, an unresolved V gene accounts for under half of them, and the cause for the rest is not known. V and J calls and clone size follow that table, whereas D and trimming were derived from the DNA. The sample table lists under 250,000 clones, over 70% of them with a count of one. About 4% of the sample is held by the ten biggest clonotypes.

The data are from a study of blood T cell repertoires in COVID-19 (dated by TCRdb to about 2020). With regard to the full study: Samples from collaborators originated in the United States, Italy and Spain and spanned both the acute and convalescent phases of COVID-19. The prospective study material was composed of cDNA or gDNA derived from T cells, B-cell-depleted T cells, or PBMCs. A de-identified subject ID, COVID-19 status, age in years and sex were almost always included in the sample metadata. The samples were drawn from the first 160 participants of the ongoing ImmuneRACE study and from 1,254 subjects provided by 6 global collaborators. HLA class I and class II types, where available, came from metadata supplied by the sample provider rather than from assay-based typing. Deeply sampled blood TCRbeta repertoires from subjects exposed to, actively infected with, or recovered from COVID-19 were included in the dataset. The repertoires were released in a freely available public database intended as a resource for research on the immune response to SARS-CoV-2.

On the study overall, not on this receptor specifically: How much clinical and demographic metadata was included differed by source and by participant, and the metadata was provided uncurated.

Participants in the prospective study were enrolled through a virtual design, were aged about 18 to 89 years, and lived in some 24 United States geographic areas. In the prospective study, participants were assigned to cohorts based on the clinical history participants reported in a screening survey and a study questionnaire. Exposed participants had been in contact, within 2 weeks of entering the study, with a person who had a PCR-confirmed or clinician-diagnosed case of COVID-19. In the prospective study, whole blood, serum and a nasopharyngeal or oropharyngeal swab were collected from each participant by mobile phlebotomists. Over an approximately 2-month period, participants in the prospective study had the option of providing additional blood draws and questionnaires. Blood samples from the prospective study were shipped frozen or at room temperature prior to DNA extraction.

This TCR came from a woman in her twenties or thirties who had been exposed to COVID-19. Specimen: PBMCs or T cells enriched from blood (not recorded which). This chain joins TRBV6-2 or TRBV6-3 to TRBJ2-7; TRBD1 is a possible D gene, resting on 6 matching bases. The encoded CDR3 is CASSDPGGQLRSYEQYF. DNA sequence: TGTGCCAGCAGCGACCCCGGCGGACAGCTCCGCTCCTACGAGCAGTACTTC.